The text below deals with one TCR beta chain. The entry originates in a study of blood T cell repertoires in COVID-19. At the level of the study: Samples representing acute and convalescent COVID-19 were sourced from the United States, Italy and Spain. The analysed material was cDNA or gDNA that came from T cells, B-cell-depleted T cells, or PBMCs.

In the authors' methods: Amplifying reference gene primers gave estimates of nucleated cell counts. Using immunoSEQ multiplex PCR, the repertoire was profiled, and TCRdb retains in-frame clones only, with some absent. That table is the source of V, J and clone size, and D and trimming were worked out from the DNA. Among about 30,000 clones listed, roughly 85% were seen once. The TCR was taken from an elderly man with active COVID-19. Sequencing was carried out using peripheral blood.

CDR3 amino acids: CASSSSAGLEAGYTF. CDR3 sequence (DNA): TGTGCCAGCAGCTCCTCTGCGGGTCTTGAGGCTGGCTACACCTTC. The genes are TRBV5-5 and TRBJ1-2; D unclear. Trimming removed 3 bases from V and 7 bases from J, with 19 bases in between. CDR3 length equals 15 residues. Germline V lookup: CDR1 SGHKS, CDR2 YYEKEE (reference sequence).